The next 26 T cell receptor beta chains were all read from a single sample in a study of shared clonotypes between healthy human individuals. Measured with immunoSEQ multiplex PCR; TCRdb has only the in-frame clones, and not every one. Of around 700,000 clones listed, approximately 79% are singletons. Sequencing was performed on memory CD4+ T cells sorted from blood. Indicated subset: CD45RA-negative fraction. Receptors originate from a woman aged 25 to 39 in good health.

The chain combines TRBV7-9 with TRBJ2-1; 10 nucleotides line up with TRBD2. The CDR3 runs 15 residues. Per the germline V gene, CDR1 is SEHNR and CDR2 is FQNEAQ (reference sequence). V shed 2 bases, J shed 3 bases, and the junction held 1 base outside the gene matches. CDR3 region: CASSLLAGDYNEQFF. CDR3 DNA sequence: TGTGCCAGCAGCTTACTAGCGGGAGACTACAATGAGCAGTTCTTC. The entire variable domain, with the rest obtained from reference TRBV7-9 and TRBJ2-1, is as follows: DTGVSQNPRHKITKRGQNVTFRCDPISEHNRLYWYRQTLGQGPEFLTYFQNEAQLEKSRLLSDRFSAERPKGSFSTLEIQRTEQGDSAMYLCASSLLAGDYNEQFFGPGTRLTVL.

This sequence joins TRBV5-4 and TRBJ1-4, with a tentative D call TRBD1 (5 bases). Per germline, CDR1 SGHNT and CDR2 YYREEE (reference sequence). The CDR3 has 14 amino acids. V lost 3 bases and J 5 bases, leaving 11 bases between the germline ends. Here the CDR3 DNA reads TGTGCCAGCAGCTCGGGGGGGTCGAATGAAAAACTGTTTTTT. Residues: CASSSGGSNEKLFF.

The gene calls are TRBV2 and TRBJ1-4, with D perhaps TRBD1 (6 bases). CDR3 length: 14 residues. Trimming pared 4 bases from V and 5 bases from J, leaving 11 bases between. Germline values: CDR1 SNHLY, CDR2 FYNNEI. CDR3 sequence: CASSVGRGNEKLFF. Written as DNA, the CDR3 is TGTGCCAGCAGTGTAGGCAGGGGAAATGAAAAACTGTTTTTT.

V is TRBV19 and J is TRBJ2-3, with D perhaps assigned TRBD1 or TRBD2 (5 bases each). Trimming pared 3 bases from V and 0 bases from J, leaving 16 bases between. Germline CDR1 reads LNHDA; CDR2 reads SQIVND (reference sequence). CDR3 size: 17 residues. CDR3 in DNA: TGTGCCAGTAGTATGAGGGGCAGAAAAACTAGCACAGATACGCAGTATTTT. Amino acid sequence: CASSMRGRKTSTDTQYF. Full variable domain (rest looked up from reference TRBV19 and TRBJ2-3): DGGITQSPKYLFRKEGQNVTLSCEQNLNHDAMYWYRQDPGQGLRLIYYSQIVNDFQKGDIAEGYSVSREKKESFPLTVTSAQKNPTAFYLCASSMRGRKTSTDTQYFGPGTRLTVL.

The genes are TRBV18 and TRBJ2-2, with a tentative D call TRBD1 (5 bases). Trimming cost V 6 bases and J 4 bases, with 12 bases left between them. CDR3 size: 14 residues. From germline, CDR1 is KGHSH and CDR2 LQKENI. CDR3 protein: CASSQTATTGELFF. The CDR3 nucleotides are TGTGCCAGCTCGCAGACAGCCACCACCGGGGAGCTGTTTTTT.

This clone came up a few times. CDR3 bases: TGTGCCTGGAGCGGGGACACGCGTCGCATGCGCGGAGCTTTCTTT. Its translation: CAWSGDTRRMRGAFF. The chain combines TRBV30 with TRBJ1-1; possibly TRBD1 for D (6 bases). Trimming removed 3 bases from V and 10 bases from J, with 24 bases in between. Germline V gene sequence: CDR1 GTSNPN, CDR2 SVGIG (reference sequence). This CDR3 is built from 15 residues.

This clone turned up a few times. This rearrangement joins TRBV7-3 to TRBJ2-4; 7 bases line up with TRBD2. Losses at the gene ends were 5 bases for V and 7 bases for J; bases not matched to a gene: 5. The germline CDR1 and CDR2 sequences are SGHTA and FQGTGA. The CDR3 sequence is 13 residues long. This CDR3 reads CASSIQGGNIQYF. The CDR3 nucleotides read TGTGCCAGCAGCATTCAGGGAGGGAACATTCAGTACTTC.

V and J are TRBV5-8 and TRBJ1-5; no clear D gene. This CDR3 region has 19 residues. The germline V and J ends were trimmed by 4 bases and 7 bases, with 30 bases remaining between them. The V gene's germline CDR1 is SGHTS and CDR2 YDEGEE. The CDR3 bases are TGTGCCAGCAGCGACCGGGAATACGCGTCTGTGCGGGTCCCCCAGCCCCAGCATTTT. Protein sequence: CASSDREYASVRVPQPQHF.

This rearrangement joins TRBV6-1 to TRBJ2-7, with 7 bases lining up with TRBD1. Germline V gives CDR1 MNHNS, CDR2 SASEGT. The CDR3 spans 14 residues. Losses at the gene ends were 6 bases for V and 6 bases for J; bases not matched to a gene: 11. Here the CDR3 reads CASRRQGPLGEQYF. CDR3 DNA: TGTGCCAGCAGAAGACAGGGACCATTGGGCGAGCAGTACTTC.

The chain couples TRBV5-4 to TRBJ2-1; 9 bases are shared with TRBD2. CDR3 length: 15 residues. The V gene end was trimmed by 1 base and the J gene end by 4 bases; junction bases not matched to a gene: 3. Germline CDR1 SGHNT, CDR2 YYREEE (reference sequence). The CDR3 sequence is CASSLRTSGYNEQFF. Written as DNA, the CDR3 is TGTGCCAGCAGCTTGCGCACTAGCGGGTACAATGAGCAGTTCTTC.

This clone was seen a few times. This chain uses TRBV7-9 with TRBJ1-4, with 10 bases aligning to TRBD1. Germline CDR1 reads SEHNR; CDR2 reads FQNEAQ (reference sequence). J was trimmed by 8 bases and V by 4 bases; bases with no gene match: 7. CDR3 length: 15 residues. CDR3 protein: CASSSPGQGDEKLFF. As DNA, the CDR3 is TGTGCCAGCAGCTCACCAGGACAGGGGGACGAAAAACTGTTTTTT.

This clone has only a few counts. The chain couples TRBV30 to TRBJ2-2; D might be TRBD2 (6 bases). CDR1 is GTSNPN and CDR2 is SVGIG in the germline V gene (reference sequence). The CDR3 runs to 14 residues. V lost 5 bases and J lost 6, with 16 bases in between. The CDR3 nucleotides are TGTGCCTGGGCTTTCGGGGGTCCTCCCGGGGAGCTGTTTTTT. This translates into CAWAFGGPPGELFF.

The chain combines TRBV7-9 with TRBJ2-2; no clear D. CDR3 size: 16 residues. V shed 5 bases and J shed 0 bases, with 13 bases lying between them. From germline, CDR1 is SEHNR and CDR2 FQNEAQ (reference sequence). Written as DNA, the CDR3 is TGTGCCAGCAGCAGAATCCTAGGAGCGAACACCGGGGAGCTGTTTTTT. Protein product: CASSRILGANTGELFF.

Only a few counts were recorded for this clone. The chain combines TRBV11-3 with TRBJ1-1; D is undetermined. Germline V gene lookup returns CDR1 SGHNT and CDR2 YENEEA. The V end lost 4 bases, the J end lost 1 base, and 13 bases lay between the germline ends. The CDR3 covers 15 residues. Here the CDR3 reads CASSSLLSRNTEAFF. CDR3 in DNA: TGTGCCAGCAGCTCCCTATTGTCTCGGAACACTGAAGCTTTCTTT.

J is TRBJ2-1 and V is TRBV7-2, with D hard to call. Germline V gives CDR1 SGHTA, CDR2 FQGNSA. The V gene lost 5 bases and the J gene lost 10 bases, with 15 bases spanning the gap. The CDR3 is 13 residues long. CDR3 nucleotide sequence: TGTGCCAGCAGCCCTCGTGTGGCGAAGGAGCAGTTCTTC. It codes for CASSPRVAKEQFF.

This clone was counted between two and nine times. The CDR3 protein is CSVGGLAGEREQYF. DNA of the CDR3: TGCAGCGTGGGGGGACTAGCGGGAGAGAGGGAGCAGTACTTC. The rearrangement links TRBV29-1 to TRBJ2-7, with 14 bases lining up with TRBD2. V lost 6 bases to trimming and J lost 7 bases; unmatched junction nucleotides: 8. CDR1 is SQVTM and CDR2 is ANQGSEA in the germline V gene. CDR3 length: 14 residues.

The table lists this clone with a few counts. The chain employs TRBV27 and TRBJ1-4, with TRBD1 identical over 8 bases. The CDR3 sequence is 15 residues long. Germline CDR1 is MNHEY and CDR2 is SMNVEV (reference sequence). Trimming removed 5 bases from V and 7 bases from J; junction bases left unmatched: 9. The CDR3 DNA follows: TGTGCCAGCAGTCAGCCGGGACAGGCGAGTGAAAAACTGTTTTTT. Translation: CASSQPGQASEKLFF.

Ten or more counts support this clone. The chain combines TRBV19 with TRBJ1-5; D call uncertain. CDR1 LNHDA and CDR2 SQIVND come from the germline V gene (reference sequence). The CDR3 is 14 amino acids. V lost 5 bases and J 5 bases, leaving 13 bases between the germline ends. The CDR3 protein is CASSFLGAHQPQHF. As DNA, the CDR3 is TGTGCCAGTAGTTTCTTAGGTGCTCATCAGCCCCAGCATTTT.

This clone has ten or more counts. The CDR3 region has the DNA TGTGCCAGCAGCTTAATGGGCGGGACGGTCGGCGGGGAGCAGTTCTTC. This encodes CASSLMGGTVGGEQFF. The rearrangement joins TRBV7-9 to TRBJ2-1, with a tentative D call TRBD2 (6 bases). This CDR3 is built from 16 residues. CDR1 and CDR2 (germline): SEHNR, FQNEAQ (reference sequence). V was clipped by 2 bases and J by 10 bases, with 21 bases between them.

V usage is TRBV27 and J usage is TRBJ2-7, with 12 bases matching TRBD2. V lost 2 bases, J lost 6 bases, and 11 bases stayed unmatched. The V gene's germline CDR1 is MNHEY and CDR2 SMNVEV (reference sequence). The CDR3 is made up of 17 amino acids. As DNA, the CDR3 is TGTGCCAGCAGTTTACAATACACCGGGACTAGCGGGTTCGAGCAGTACTTC. It encodes CASSLQYTGTSGFEQYF.

Remarks on this clone: The sample has other DNA sequences that encode this CDR3 too. This sequence joins TRBV6-5 and TRBJ2-1; TRBD2 matches 11 bases. The junction had 2 bases not matched to a gene; V was cut back by 0 bases and J by 7 bases. The CDR3 consists of 15 residues. The V gene's germline CDR1 is MNHEY and CDR2 SVGAGI. In DNA, the CDR3 is TGTGCCAGCAGTTACTCACCTAGCGGGAGGAATGAGCAGTTCTTC. Protein sequence: CASSYSPSGRNEQFF.

The V call is TRBV5-6, the J call TRBJ2-1; 10 bases map to TRBD2. Germline CDR1 is SGHDT and CDR2 is YYEEEE. There are 14 residues in the CDR3. The trim removed 2 bases at V and 6 bases at J, leaving 2 bases unmatched. CDR3 DNA sequence: TGTGCCAGCAGCTTATCTAGCGGGAGCAATGAGCAGTTCTTC. This codes for CASSLSSGSNEQFF.

The CDR3 nucleotides are TGTGCCAGCTCAACTACCCGACAGGGTGGGGAGACCCAGTACTTC. Translating gives CASSTTRQGGETQYF. The gene calls are TRBV18 and TRBJ2-5; 7 bases line up with TRBD1. Germline lookup yields CDR1 KGHSH and CDR2 LQKENI. The junction had 11 bases not matched to a gene; V was cut back by 5 bases and J by 5 bases. This CDR3 comprises 15 residues.

J is TRBJ2-5 and V is TRBV11-2; D gene unclear. The germline CDR1 and CDR2 sequences are SGHAT and FQNNGV. V was cut by 2 bases and J by 5 bases, with 6 bases left in between. The CDR3 extends over 12 amino acids. The CDR3 region is CASSLREETQYF. DNA for the CDR3: TGTGCCAGCAGCTTACGTGAGGAGACCCAGTACTTC.

The CDR3 coding sequence is TGTGCCAGCAGTTCAGGGGGAGAAACCGGGGAGCTGTTTTTT. Translated: CASSSGGETGELFF. J is TRBJ2-2 and V is TRBV7-3; 7 nucleotides match TRBD1. Germline V gene lookup returns CDR1 SGHTA and CDR2 FQGTGA. The junction had 6 bases not matched to a gene; V was cut back by 6 bases and J by 5 bases. There are 14 residues in the CDR3.

The CDR3 DNA reads as TGTGCCAGCAGCCGTCCCGCGGCCTACGAGCAGTACTTC. As protein: CASSRPAAYEQYF. The chain uses TRBV6-5 and TRBJ2-7, with D unresolved. V lost 6 bases, J lost 2 bases, and 11 bases lay in between. This CDR3 spans 13 amino acids. The germline V gene has CDR1 MNHEY and CDR2 SVGAGI.